This T cell receptor (beta chain) came from a study of CXCR3-negative and CXCR3-positive naive CD8 T cells. Whole-study context: Across all libraries, TRB reads numbered about 135 million, with about 1.5 +/- 0.3 million in each library.

From germline, CDR1 is SGHTA and CDR2 FQGNSA. The length of the CDR3 is 15 residues. Study observations and caveats: Comparison of naive cells showed more hydrophobic TRB CDR3s in CXCR3-positive than in CXCR3-negative naive cells.

Through 5' RACE with UMI labels, the TRB cDNA libraries were prepared. For each CDR3 protein, TCRdb gives one entry from its re-call of the 5' RACE reads, without DNA. The table for this sample gives around 110,000 distinct CDR3 sequences. As for this clonotype: Its target is unknown.

The specimen was naive CXCR3+ CD8+ T cells from blood. The subset: CD45RO-CCR7+CD27+CD95- naive CD8+ T cells expressing CXCR3 (TNR3+). The sequence was obtained from a human donor in good health. Some clones in this sample may be carry-over from other donors' samples. The chain is built from TRBV7-2 and TRBJ1-5; without DNA, the TCRdb call of TRBD1 cannot be checked. The CDR3 spells CASSLPTGFNQPQHF.